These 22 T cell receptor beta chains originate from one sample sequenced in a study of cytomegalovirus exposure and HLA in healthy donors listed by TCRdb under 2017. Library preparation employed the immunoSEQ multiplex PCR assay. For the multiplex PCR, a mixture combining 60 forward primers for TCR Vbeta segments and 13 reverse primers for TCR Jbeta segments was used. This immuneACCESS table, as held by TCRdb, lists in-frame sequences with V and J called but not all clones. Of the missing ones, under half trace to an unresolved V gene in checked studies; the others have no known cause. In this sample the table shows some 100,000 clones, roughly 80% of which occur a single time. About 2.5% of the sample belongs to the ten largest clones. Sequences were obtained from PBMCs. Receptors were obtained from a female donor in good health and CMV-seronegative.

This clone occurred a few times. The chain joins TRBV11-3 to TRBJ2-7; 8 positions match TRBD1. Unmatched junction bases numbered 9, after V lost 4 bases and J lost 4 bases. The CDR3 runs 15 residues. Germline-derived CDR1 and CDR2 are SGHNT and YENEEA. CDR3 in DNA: TGTGCCAGCAGCTCGCACAGGGGGATTGGGTACGAGCAGTACTTC. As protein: CASSSHRGIGYEQYF.

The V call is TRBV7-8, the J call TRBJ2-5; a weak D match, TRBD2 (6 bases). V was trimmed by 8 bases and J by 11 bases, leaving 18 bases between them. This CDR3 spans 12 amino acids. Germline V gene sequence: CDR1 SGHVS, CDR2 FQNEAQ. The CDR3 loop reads CASGGAPRTQYF. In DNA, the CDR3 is TGTGCCAGCGGCGGGGCCCCCCGAACTCAGTACTTC. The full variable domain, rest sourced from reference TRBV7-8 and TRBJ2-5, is GAGVSQSPRYKVAKRGQDVALRCDPISGHVSLFWYQQALGQGPEFLTYFQNEAQLDKSGLPSDRFFAERPEGSVSTLKIQRTQQEDSAVYLCASGGAPRTQYFGPGTRLLVL.

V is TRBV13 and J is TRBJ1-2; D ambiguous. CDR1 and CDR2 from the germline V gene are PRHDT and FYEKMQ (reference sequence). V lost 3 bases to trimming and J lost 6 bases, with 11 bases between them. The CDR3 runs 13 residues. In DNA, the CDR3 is TGTGCCAGCAGCTTGAGGGATTCGCATGGCTACACCTTC. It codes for CASSLRDSHGYTF.

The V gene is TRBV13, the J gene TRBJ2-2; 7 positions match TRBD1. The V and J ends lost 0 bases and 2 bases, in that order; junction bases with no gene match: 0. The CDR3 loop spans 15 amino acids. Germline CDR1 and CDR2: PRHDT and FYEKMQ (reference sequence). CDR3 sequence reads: CASSLGGGNTGELFF. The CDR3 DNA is TGTGCCAGCAGCTTAGGAGGGGGCAACACCGGGGAGCTGTTTTTT.

For the CDR3, the DNA is TGTGCCAGCAGCACCCTCCCCCGGGGGTTGGAGACCCAGTACTTC. It encodes CASSTLPRGLETQYF. The V call is TRBV6-1, the J call TRBJ2-5; tentatively, D is TRBD2 (6 bases). The CDR3 sequence is 15 residues long. CDR1 and CDR2 (germline): MNHNS, SASEGT. V was trimmed by 6 bases and J by 5 bases, leaving 19 bases between them.

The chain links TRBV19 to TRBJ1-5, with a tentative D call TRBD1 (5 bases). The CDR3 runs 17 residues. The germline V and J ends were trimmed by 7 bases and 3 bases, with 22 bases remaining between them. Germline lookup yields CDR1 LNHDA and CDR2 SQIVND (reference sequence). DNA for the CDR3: TGTGCCAGTACCCTAATGGGGGACTCCCCCAACAATCAGCCCCAGCATTTT. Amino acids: CASTLMGDSPNNQPQHF.

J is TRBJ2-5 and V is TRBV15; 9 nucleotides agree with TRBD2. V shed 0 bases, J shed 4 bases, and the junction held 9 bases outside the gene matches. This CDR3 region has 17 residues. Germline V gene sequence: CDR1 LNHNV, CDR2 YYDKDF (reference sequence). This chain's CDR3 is CATSRDDDSRGGETQYF. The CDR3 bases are TGTGCCACCAGCAGAGATGATGACTCGCGGGGGGGAGAGACCCAGTACTTC.

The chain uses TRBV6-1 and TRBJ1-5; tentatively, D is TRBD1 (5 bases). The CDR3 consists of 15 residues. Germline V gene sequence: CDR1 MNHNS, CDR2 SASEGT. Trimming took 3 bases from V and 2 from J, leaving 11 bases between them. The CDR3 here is CASSERGGGNQPQHF. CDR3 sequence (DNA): TGTGCCAGCAGTGAGCGTGGGGGGGGCAATCAGCCCCAGCATTTT.

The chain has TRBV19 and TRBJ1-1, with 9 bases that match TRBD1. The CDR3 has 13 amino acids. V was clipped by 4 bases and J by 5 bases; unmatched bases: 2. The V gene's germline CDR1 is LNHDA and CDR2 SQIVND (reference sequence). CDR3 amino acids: CASSKTGGTEAFF. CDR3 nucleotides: TGTGCCAGTAGTAAGACAGGGGGAACTGAAGCTTTCTTT. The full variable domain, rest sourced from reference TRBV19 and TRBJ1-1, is DGGITQSPKYLFRKEGQNVTLSCEQNLNHDAMYWYRQDPGQGLRLIYYSQIVNDFQKGDIAEGYSVSREKKESFPLTVTSAQKNPTAFYLCASSKTGGTEAFFGQGTRLTVV.

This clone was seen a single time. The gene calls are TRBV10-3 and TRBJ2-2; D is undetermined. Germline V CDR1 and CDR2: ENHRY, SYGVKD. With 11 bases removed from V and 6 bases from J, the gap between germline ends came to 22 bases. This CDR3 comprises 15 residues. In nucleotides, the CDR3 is TGTGCCTCCACGGAAGGAGCGTCTAAGCCCGGGGAGCTGTTTTTT. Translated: CASTEGASKPGELFF.

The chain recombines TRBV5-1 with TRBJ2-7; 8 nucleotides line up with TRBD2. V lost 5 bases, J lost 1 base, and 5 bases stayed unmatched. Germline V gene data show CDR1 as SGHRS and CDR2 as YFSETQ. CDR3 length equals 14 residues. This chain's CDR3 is CASSSGTRSYEQYF. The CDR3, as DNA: TGCGCCAGCAGTTCCGGGACTAGATCCTACGAGCAGTACTTC.

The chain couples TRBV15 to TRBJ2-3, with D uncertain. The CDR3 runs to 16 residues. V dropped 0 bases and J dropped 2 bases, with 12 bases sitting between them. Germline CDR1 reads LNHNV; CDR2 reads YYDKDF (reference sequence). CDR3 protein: CATSRDRTVATDTQYF. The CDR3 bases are TGTGCCACCAGCAGAGATCGCACAGTGGCCACAGATACGCAGTATTTT.

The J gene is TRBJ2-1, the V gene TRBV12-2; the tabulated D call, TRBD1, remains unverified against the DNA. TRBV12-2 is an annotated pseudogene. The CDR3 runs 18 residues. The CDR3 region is CASRLVSRDRVTDNEQFF. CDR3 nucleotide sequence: TGTGCAAGTCGCTTAGTATCCCGGGACAGGGTTACGGACAATGAGCAGTTCTTC.

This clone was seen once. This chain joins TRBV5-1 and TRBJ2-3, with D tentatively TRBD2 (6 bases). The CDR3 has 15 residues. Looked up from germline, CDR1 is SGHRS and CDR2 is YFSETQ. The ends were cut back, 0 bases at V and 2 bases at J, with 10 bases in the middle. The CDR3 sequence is CASSLGDFYTDTQYF. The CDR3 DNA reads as TGCGCCAGCAGCTTGGGGGACTTTTACACAGATACGCAGTATTTT.

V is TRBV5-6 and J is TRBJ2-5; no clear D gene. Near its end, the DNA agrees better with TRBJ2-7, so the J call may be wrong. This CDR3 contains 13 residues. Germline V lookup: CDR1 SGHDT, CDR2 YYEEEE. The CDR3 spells CASSLVTDYEQYF. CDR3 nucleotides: TGTGCCAGCAGCTTGGTCACAGACTACGAGCAGTACTTC.

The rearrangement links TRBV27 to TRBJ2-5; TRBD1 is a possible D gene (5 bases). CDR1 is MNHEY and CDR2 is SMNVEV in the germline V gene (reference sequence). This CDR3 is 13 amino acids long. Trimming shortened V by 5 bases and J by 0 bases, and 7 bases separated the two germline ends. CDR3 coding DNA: TGTGCCAGCAGTCGGACATACCAAGAGACCCAGTACTTC. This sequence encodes CASSRTYQETQYF.

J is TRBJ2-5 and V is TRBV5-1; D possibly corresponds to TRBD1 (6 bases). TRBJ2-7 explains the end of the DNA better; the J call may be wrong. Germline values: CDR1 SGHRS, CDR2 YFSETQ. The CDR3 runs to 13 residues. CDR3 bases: TGCGCCAGCAGCGAAGGGACATCCTACGAGCAGTACTTC. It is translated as CASSEGTSYEQYF.

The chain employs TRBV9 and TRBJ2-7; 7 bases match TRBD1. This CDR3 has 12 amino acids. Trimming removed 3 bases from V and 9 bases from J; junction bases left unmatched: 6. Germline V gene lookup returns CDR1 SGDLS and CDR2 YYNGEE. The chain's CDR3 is CASSAYRGRQYF. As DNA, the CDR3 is TGTGCCAGCAGCGCGTACAGGGGTCGGCAGTACTTC.

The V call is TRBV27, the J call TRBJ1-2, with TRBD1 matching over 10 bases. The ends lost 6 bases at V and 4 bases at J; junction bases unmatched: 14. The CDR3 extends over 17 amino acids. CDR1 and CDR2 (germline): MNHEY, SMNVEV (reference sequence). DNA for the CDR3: TGTGCCAGCAGCCGAGGGACAGGGGTAATCTCCATCTATGGCTACACCTTC. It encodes CASSRGTGVISIYGYTF.

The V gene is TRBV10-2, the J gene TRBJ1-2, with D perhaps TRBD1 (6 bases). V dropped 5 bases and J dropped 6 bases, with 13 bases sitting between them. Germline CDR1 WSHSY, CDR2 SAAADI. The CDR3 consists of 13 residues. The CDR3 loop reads CASSFEGVDGYTF. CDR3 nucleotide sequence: TGCGCCAGCAGTTTCGAGGGGGTAGATGGCTACACCTTC.

This CDR3 is CASSEGGGADEQFF. In DNA, the CDR3 is TGTGCCAGCAGTGAGGGCGGGGGGGCGGATGAGCAGTTCTTC. This chain uses TRBV6-4 with TRBJ2-1; TRBD2 aligns across 9 bases. The CDR3 is 14 amino acids. Trimming removed 3 bases from V and 8 bases from J; junction bases left unmatched: 5. Germline CDR1 MRHNA, CDR2 SNTAGT.

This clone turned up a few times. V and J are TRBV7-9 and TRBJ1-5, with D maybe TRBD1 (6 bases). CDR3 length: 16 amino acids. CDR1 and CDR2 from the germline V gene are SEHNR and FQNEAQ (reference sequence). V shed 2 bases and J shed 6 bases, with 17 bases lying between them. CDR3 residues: CASSLFGGQVGQPQHF. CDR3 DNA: TGTGCCAGCAGCTTATTCGGGGGGCAAGTGGGTCAGCCCCAGCATTTT.